These T cell receptor beta chains were read from a single sample in a study of response to subunit inactivated influenza vaccine. TCRdb ran MiXCR on the RT-PCR reads and lists one entry per CDR3 protein. This table has more than 600,000 distinct CDR3 sequences, approximately 17% appearing once. The material sequenced was PBMCs from blood, taken roughly 5 days after vaccination. These receptors all come from a man aged 50 to 60 who received an inactivated influenza vaccine. CDR3s include the opening cysteine and the closing phenylalanine or tryptophan. Each record gives: clone size, V gene, D gene, J gene, CDR3 DNA, CDR3 protein. The D gene is left open where the match is weak. Only part of the rows carry a size: once, few, many, or a class if the clone is expanded.

clone_size: -; v_call: TRBV25-1; d_call: -; j_call: TRBJ2-7; cdr3_nt: TGTGCCAGCAGTTACCAGGGGGGGACAGACGAGCAGTACTTC; cdr3_aa: CASSYQGGTDEQYF
clone_size: many; v_call: TRBV20-1; d_call: -; j_call: TRBJ2-5; cdr3_nt: TGCAGTGCTAGAGATGACCCCAGCCCTCCGGGAGAGACCCAGTACTTC; cdr3_aa: CSARDDPSPPGETQYF
clone_size: -; v_call: TRBV7-2; d_call: -; j_call: TRBJ2-5; cdr3_nt: TGTGCCAGCAGCTTTGCAGGGGTTGGGGGAGAGACCCAGTACTTC; cdr3_aa: CASSFAGVGGETQYF
clone_size: few; v_call: TRBV5-1; d_call: -; j_call: TRBJ1-1; cdr3_nt: TGCGCCAGCAGCGGGGGCTACACTGAAGCTTTCTTT; cdr3_aa: CASSGGYTEAFF
clone_size: -; v_call: TRBV20-1; d_call: TRBD2; j_call: TRBJ2-2; cdr3_nt: TGCAGTGCTAGAGATGCAGCGGGGGCCCAAACCGGGGAGCTGTTTTTT; cdr3_aa: CSARDAAGAQTGELFF
clone_size: -; v_call: TRBV4-2; d_call: TRBD1; j_call: TRBJ2-3; cdr3_nt: TGTGCCAGCAGGTGGACAGGGAAAATGACAGATACGCAGTATTTT; cdr3_aa: CASRWTGKMTDTQYF
clone_size: -; v_call: TRBV20-1; d_call: -; j_call: TRBJ2-7; cdr3_nt: TGCAGTGCTCTTAGAACAGGGCGGCTCTCCTACGAGCAGTACTTC; cdr3_aa: CSALRTGRLSYEQYF
clone_size: -; v_call: TRBV11-2; d_call: TRBD2; j_call: TRBJ2-2; cdr3_nt: TGTGCCAGCAGCCCCTGGAGGGGCGGGGGAAACACCGGGGAGCTGTTTTTT; cdr3_aa: CASSPWRGGGNTGELFF
clone_size: -; v_call: TRBV10-3; d_call: -; j_call: TRBJ1-2; cdr3_nt: TGTGCCATCAAGGCGGAGGACGGCTACACCTTC; cdr3_aa: CAIKAEDGYTF
clone_size: many; v_call: TRBV7-2; d_call: -; j_call: TRBJ2-3; cdr3_nt: TGTGCCAGCAGCATCATGACAGATACGCAGTATTTT; cdr3_aa: CASSIMTDTQYF
clone_size: -; v_call: TRBV9; d_call: -; j_call: TRBJ2-2; cdr3_nt: TGTGCCAGCAGCGGGAAGGTAATGTCCGGGGAGCTGTTTTTT; cdr3_aa: CASSGKVMSGELFF
clone_size: -; v_call: TRBV29-1; d_call: TRBD1; j_call: TRBJ2-1; cdr3_nt: TGCAGCGTGTCCGGGACAGGACGTTTCAATGAGCAGTTCTTC; cdr3_aa: CSVSGTGRFNEQFF
clone_size: few; v_call: TRBV20-1; d_call: -; j_call: TRBJ2-1; cdr3_nt: TGCAGTGCAACACTGGGGCTCGGCCCGTACAATGAGCAGTTCTTC; cdr3_aa: CSATLGLGPYNEQFF
clone_size: -; v_call: TRBV7-2; d_call: TRBD2; j_call: TRBJ2-1; cdr3_nt: TGTGCCAGCAGCCAGACGGGACTAGCGGGAATCAACAATGAGCAGTTCTTC; cdr3_aa: CASSQTGLAGINNEQFF
clone_size: few; v_call: TRBV7-2; d_call: -; j_call: TRBJ2-7; cdr3_nt: TGTGCCAGCAGCGAGGGGCCTCACTACGAGCAGTACTTC; cdr3_aa: CASSEGPHYEQYF
clone_size: few; v_call: TRBV4-2; d_call: -; j_call: TRBJ2-7; cdr3_nt: TGTGCCAGCAGCCAAGAGCTCAACAGTTACGAGCAGTACTTC; cdr3_aa: CASSQELNSYEQYF
clone_size: -; v_call: TRBV12-3/TRBV12-4; d_call: -; j_call: TRBJ2-5; cdr3_nt: TGTGCCAGCAGCAGAGGAGTTTTGGAAGGAGAGACCCAGTACTTC; cdr3_aa: CASSRGVLEGETQYF
clone_size: few; v_call: TRBV20-1; d_call: -; j_call: TRBJ2-7; cdr3_nt: TGCAGTGCTAGAGGTACAGGGTTTCCCTACGAGCAGTACTTC; cdr3_aa: CSARGTGFPYEQYF
clone_size: few; v_call: TRBV7-8; d_call: TRBD1; j_call: TRBJ2-5; cdr3_nt: TGTGCCAGCAGCCTGCGGACAGGGGGGGTGGAGACCCAGTACTTC; cdr3_aa: CASSLRTGGVETQYF
clone_size: -; v_call: TRBV11-3; d_call: TRBD1; j_call: TRBJ1-1; cdr3_nt: TGTGCCAGCAGCCTTTCTGGACAGGAGGCTTTCTTT; cdr3_aa: CASSLSGQEAFF
clone_size: -; v_call: TRBV12-3/TRBV12-4; d_call: -; j_call: TRBJ2-3; cdr3_nt: TGTGCCAGCAGTCGAGGTTATCGGACAGATACGCAGTATTTT; cdr3_aa: CASSRGYRTDTQYF
clone_size: -; v_call: TRBV20-1; d_call: TRBD2; j_call: TRBJ2-7; cdr3_nt: TGCAGTGCTAGTTCTGTAGCGGGAGCCACCTACGAGCAGTACTTC; cdr3_aa: CSASSVAGATYEQYF
clone_size: -; v_call: TRBV2; d_call: TRBD1; j_call: TRBJ2-7; cdr3_nt: TGTGCCAGTCGGACAGGGCCTCATTTTAGCTCCTACGAGCAGTACTTC; cdr3_aa: CASRTGPHFSSYEQYF
clone_size: many; v_call: TRBV20-1; d_call: TRBD1; j_call: TRBJ1-6; cdr3_nt: TGCAGTGCTAGAGATACCACAGGGGGATCACCCCTCCACTTT; cdr3_aa: CSARDTTGGSPLHF
clone_size: few; v_call: TRBV29-1; d_call: -; j_call: TRBJ2-3; cdr3_nt: TGCAGCGTTGACAGGTTTAGCACAGATACGCAGTATTTT; cdr3_aa: CSVDRFSTDTQYF
clone_size: -; v_call: TRBV10-3; d_call: -; j_call: TRBJ1-1; cdr3_nt: TGTGCCATCAGTGGTAATACAGGGACCGAAGCTTTCTTT; cdr3_aa: CAISGNTGTEAFF
clone_size: few; v_call: TRBV7-9; d_call: TRBD2; j_call: TRBJ2-5; cdr3_nt: TGTGCCAGCACCGTCCCTATGAGCGGGAGAATGGAGACCCAGTACTTC; cdr3_aa: CASTVPMSGRMETQYF
clone_size: -; v_call: TRBV24-1; d_call: -; j_call: TRBJ2-3; cdr3_nt: TGTGCCACCAGTGACCCAGGGACCGAAGCGGCAGATACGCAGTATTTT; cdr3_aa: CATSDPGTEAADTQYF
clone_size: few; v_call: TRBV5-1; d_call: TRBD2; j_call: TRBJ2-7; cdr3_nt: TGCGCCAGCAGCTCGCCCGGGACTAGCTACGAGCAGTACTTC; cdr3_aa: CASSSPGTSYEQYF
clone_size: many; v_call: TRBV20-1; d_call: -; j_call: TRBJ2-7; cdr3_nt: TGCAGTGCCCTCCCGGCTATCTCCTACGAGCAGTACTTC; cdr3_aa: CSALPAISYEQYF
clone_size: -; v_call: TRBV20-1; d_call: -; j_call: TRBJ1-1; cdr3_nt: TGCAGTGCTAGAGATCCGTCGGCCAGCGAAGCTTTCTTT; cdr3_aa: CSARDPSASEAFF
clone_size: -; v_call: TRBV20-1; d_call: TRBD2; j_call: TRBJ2-2; cdr3_nt: TGCAGTGCTAGAGCTCGGGGGGGCCCTTACACCGGGGAGCTGTTTTTT; cdr3_aa: CSARARGGPYTGELFF
clone_size: -; v_call: TRBV20-1; d_call: TRBD1; j_call: TRBJ2-7; cdr3_nt: TGCAGTGCTAGAGTTTGGGACAGGGGCTACGAGCAGTACTTC; cdr3_aa: CSARVWDRGYEQYF
clone_size: many; v_call: TRBV7-2; d_call: TRBD1; j_call: TRBJ1-5; cdr3_nt: TGTGCCAGCAGCTGGAGACAGGGAGGAAATCAGCCCCAGCATTTT; cdr3_aa: CASSWRQGGNQPQHF
clone_size: -; v_call: TRBV7-2; d_call: TRBD2; j_call: TRBJ2-1; cdr3_nt: TGTGCCAGCAGCTCCCGGAGACTAGCGGGAAGGAATGAGCAGTTCTTC; cdr3_aa: CASSSRRLAGRNEQFF
clone_size: -; v_call: TRBV9; d_call: TRBD1; j_call: TRBJ2-7; cdr3_nt: TGTGCCAGCAGCGTCGCGGGACAGGGGTTCCACGAGCAGTACTTC; cdr3_aa: CASSVAGQGFHEQYF
clone_size: -; v_call: TRBV29-1; d_call: -; j_call: TRBJ2-4; cdr3_nt: TGCAGTTTTCAGGGGGCCAAAAACATTCAGTACTTC; cdr3_aa: CSFQGAKNIQYF
clone_size: few; v_call: TRBV29-1; d_call: -; j_call: TRBJ2-1; cdr3_nt: TGCAGCGTTGAAAGGATTAGCCCTAAGGGGCAGTTCTTC; cdr3_aa: CSVERISPKGQFF
clone_size: -; v_call: TRBV24-1; d_call: TRBD1; j_call: TRBJ1-5; cdr3_nt: TGTGCCACCAGTGCCGGGACAGGGGGTAATCAGCCCCAGCATTTT; cdr3_aa: CATSAGTGGNQPQHF
clone_size: -; v_call: TRBV4-3; d_call: TRBD2; j_call: TRBJ2-7; cdr3_nt: TGCGCCAGCAGCCAAAGGACGGGAGGGCCGAGCGAGCAGTACTTC; cdr3_aa: CASSQRTGGPSEQYF
clone_size: -; v_call: TRBV20-1; d_call: -; j_call: TRBJ2-1; cdr3_nt: TGCAGTGCGAGAGGTGGGGATGAGCAGTTCTTC; cdr3_aa: CSARGGDEQFF
clone_size: few; v_call: TRBV10-3; d_call: TRBD1; j_call: TRBJ2-5; cdr3_nt: TGTGCCATCAGTGGACAGGGGGTGGTCGGAGAGACCCAGTACTTC; cdr3_aa: CAISGQGVVGETQYF
clone_size: many; v_call: TRBV5-1; d_call: -; j_call: TRBJ2-1; cdr3_nt: TGCGCCAGCAGCTCACAGGGACATAACATCGACAATGAGCAGTTCTTC; cdr3_aa: CASSSQGHNIDNEQFF
clone_size: -; v_call: TRBV6-5; d_call: -; j_call: TRBJ1-6; cdr3_nt: TGTGCCAGCAGTTACGGCGGCAGGGGTTCACCCCTCCACTTT; cdr3_aa: CASSYGGRGSPLHF
clone_size: -; v_call: TRBV28; d_call: -; j_call: TRBJ2-7; cdr3_nt: TGTGCCAGCAGTTTTAAGTACTCCTACGAGCAGTACTTC; cdr3_aa: CASSFKYSYEQYF
clone_size: -; v_call: TRBV15; d_call: -; j_call: TRBJ1-4; cdr3_nt: TGTGCCACCAGCAGGCAGGGACGGAATGAAAAACTGTTTTTT; cdr3_aa: CATSRQGRNEKLFF
clone_size: -; v_call: TRBV6-4; d_call: TRBD2; j_call: TRBJ2-3; cdr3_nt: TGTGCCAGCAGTGAGATAGCGGGGGCTACGCAGTATTTT; cdr3_aa: CASSEIAGATQYF
clone_size: -; v_call: TRBV6-2/TRBV6-3; d_call: TRBD2; j_call: TRBJ2-7; cdr3_nt: TGTGCCAGCAGCCGGGGACTAGCGCACTCCTACGAGCAGTACTTC; cdr3_aa: CASSRGLAHSYEQYF
clone_size: many; v_call: TRBV12-3/TRBV12-4; d_call: -; j_call: TRBJ2-7; cdr3_nt: TGTGCCAGCAGTTTAGATGGGTTTTGGCAGCCCGACTACGAGCAGTACTTC; cdr3_aa: CASSLDGFWQPDYEQYF
clone_size: few; v_call: TRBV29-1; d_call: -; j_call: TRBJ2-5; cdr3_nt: TGCAGCGTAGGGGTCAGAGTTAACCAAGAGACCCAGTACTTC; cdr3_aa: CSVGVRVNQETQYF
clone_size: -; v_call: TRBV6-1; d_call: TRBD2; j_call: TRBJ2-3; cdr3_nt: TGTGCCAGCAGTACACGGGAGGTCGGCACAGATACGCAGTATTTT; cdr3_aa: CASSTREVGTDTQYF
clone_size: -; v_call: TRBV29-1; d_call: -; j_call: TRBJ1-4; cdr3_nt: TGCAGCGTTGAGCTGGTAAATGAAAAACTGTTTTTT; cdr3_aa: CSVELVNEKLFF
clone_size: few; v_call: TRBV10-1; d_call: -; j_call: TRBJ2-5; cdr3_nt: TGCGCCAGCAGTGAGTCGAGGGCACAAGAGACCCAGTACTTC; cdr3_aa: CASSESRAQETQYF
clone_size: -; v_call: TRBV20-1; d_call: TRBD2; j_call: TRBJ2-1; cdr3_nt: TGCAGTGCTAGAGCTATAGCGGGGGGCGGCTACAATGAGCAGTTCTTC; cdr3_aa: CSARAIAGGGYNEQFF
clone_size: many; v_call: TRBV10-2; d_call: -; j_call: TRBJ2-5; cdr3_nt: TGCGCCAGCACCGGCCTTCTCAGCGAGACCCAGTACTTC; cdr3_aa: CASTGLLSETQYF
clone_size: -; v_call: TRBV6-5; d_call: -; j_call: TRBJ2-5; cdr3_nt: TGTGCCAGCAGTTCCCGGGAGTTGGAGACCCAGTACTTC; cdr3_aa: CASSSRELETQYF
clone_size: -; v_call: TRBV20-1; d_call: TRBD1; j_call: TRBJ2-5; cdr3_nt: TGCAGTGCCCGACAGGGGGTCCCCCAAGAGACCCAGTACTTC; cdr3_aa: CSARQGVPQETQYF